The rows below give T cell receptor beta chains drawn from one sample of a study of radiation and T cells in renal cell carcinoma. Assay: immunoSEQ multiplex PCR; the TCRdb copy retains only in-frame clones and omits some. The repertoire holds 150,000 or so clones, about 88% seen once, with 11% in the top ten. The source material was blood, sampled from a patient whose treatment included radiotherapy and nephrectomy. These TCRs come from a woman aged 45-59 years with renal cell carcinoma. Each CDR3 is given with its conserved first and last residue. Each record gives: D gene, clone size, V gene, J gene, CDR3 protein, CDR3 DNA. The D gene is left open where the match is weak. Only some rows state a clone size, as once, few, many or a class for expanded clones.

TRBD1,.,TRBV20-1,TRBJ2-7,CSASGQGVQYF,TGCAGTGCTAGCGGACAGGGGGTGCAGTACTTC
.,.,TRBV2,TRBJ2-7,CASSVTGVTYEQYF,TGTGCCAGCAGTGTGACGGGGGTTACCTACGAGCAGTACTTC
.,.,TRBV5-1,TRBJ1-5,CASSLEVNQPQHF,TGCGCCAGCAGCCTTGAGGTAAATCAGCCCCAGCATTTT
.,.,TRBV4-2,TRBJ2-5,CASSQDGTVATQETQYF,TGTGCCAGCAGCCAAGACGGAACCGTTGCAACACAAGAGACCCAGTACTTC
.,few,TRBV6-1,TRBJ1-6,CASKTLRTLHF,TGTGCCAGCAAAACTTTAAGAACCCTCCACTTT
TRBD2,.,TRBV11-1,TRBJ2-1,CASSPRVAGWNEQFF,TGTGCCAGCAGCCCCCGGGTAGCGGGGTGGAATGAGCAGTTCTTC
TRBD1,.,TRBV9,TRBJ1-1,CASSLDGTGYEPHEAFF,TGTGCCAGCAGTCTCGACGGGACAGGTTATGAACCACATGAAGCTTTCTTT
.,.,TRBV28,TRBJ1-2,CASRSNTDPSRYGYTF,TGTGCCAGCAGAAGCAACACTGATCCTTCCCGCTATGGCTACACCTTC
TRBD1,.,TRBV11-2,TRBJ2-3,CASSLEPGRGITDTQYF,TGTGCCAGCAGCTTGGAGCCTGGCAGGGGGATCACAGATACGCAGTATTTT
.,.,TRBV5-6,TRBJ1-1,CASSQVGRLNTEAFF,TGTGCCAGCAGCCAAGTAGGCCGGCTGAACACTGAAGCTTTCTTT
TRBD1,.,TRBV4-3,TRBJ1-6,CASSQKGQANSPLHF,TGCGCCAGCAGCCAAAAGGGACAGGCAAATTCACCCCTCCACTTT
.,.,TRBV9,TRBJ2-2,CASSVGRAAGELFF,TGTGCCAGCAGCGTAGGGAGGGCCGCCGGGGAGCTGTTTTTT
.,.,TRBV15,TRBJ2-5,CATSRDAAETQYF,TGTGCCACCAGCAGAGATGCAGCAGAGACCCAGTACTTC
TRBD1,.,TRBV6-1,TRBJ1-4,CASSADRGTNEKLFF,TGTGCCAGCAGTGCTGACAGGGGAACTAATGAAAAACTGTTTTTT
TRBD2,.,TRBV5-1,TRBJ2-1,CASSLELAGVDEQFF,TGCGCCAGCAGCTTGGAACTAGCGGGGGTGGATGAGCAGTTCTTC
TRBD2,.,TRBV5-1,TRBJ2-5,CASQRGGARETQYF,TGCGCCAGCCAGCGCGGGGGGGCCCGGGAGACCCAGTACTTC
.,.,TRBV19,TRBJ1-5,CASSVDRDQPQHF,TGTGCCAGTAGTGTCGACAGAGATCAGCCCCAGCATTTT
.,.,TRBV11-2,TRBJ2-7,CASSLSLNYEQYF,TGTGCCAGCAGCTTAAGTCTGAACTACGAGCAGTACTTC
.,.,TRBV6-6,TRBJ2-7,CASSPGITYEQYF,TGTGCCAGCAGTCCAGGAATCACCTACGAGCAGTACTTC
.,.,TRBV1,TRBJ2-3,CTSSQVAGAVDTQYF,TGCACCAGCAGCCAAGTAGCGGGGGCAGTGGATACGCAGTATTTT
TRBD1,.,TRBV4-2,TRBJ1-1,CASSQAMVEGAPTEAFF,TGTGCCAGCAGCCAAGCGATGGTGGAGGGGGCGCCGACTGAAGCTTTCTTT
TRBD2,.,TRBV7-2,TRBJ2-5,CASRGGLAGIETQYF,TGTGCCAGCAGGGGAGGACTAGCGGGGATAGAGACCCAGTACTTC
.,.,TRBV11-2,TRBJ1-2,CASTPRALDYGYTF,TGTGCCAGCACCCCAAGGGCGCTCGACTATGGCTACACCTTC
.,.,TRBV14,TRBJ2-7,CASSQVVSSYEQYF,TGTGCCAGCAGCCAAGTAGTCAGCTCCTACGAGCAGTACTTC
.,.,TRBV5-1,TRBJ1-2,CASSFGREGYGYTF,TGCGCCAGCAGCTTCGGGCGGGAGGGCTATGGCTACACCTTC
TRBD2,.,TRBV4-2,TRBJ2-2,CASSQGRGRTSYTGELFF,TGTGCCAGCAGCCAAGGACGGGGGAGGACTAGCTACACCGGGGAGCTGTTTTTT
.,.,TRBV25-1,TRBJ1-1,CASSEYRDTEAFF,TGTGCCAGCAGTGAATATAGGGACACTGAAGCTTTCTTT
.,.,TRBV19,TRBJ1-5,CASSDRNQPQHF,TGTGCCAGTAGCGACCGAAATCAGCCCCAGCATTTT
.,.,TRBV4-2,TRBJ1-3,CASSQATRPSSGNTIYF,TGTGCCAGCAGCCAAGCAACTCGACCCAGCTCTGGAAACACCATATATTTT
.,.,TRBV7-3,TRBJ2-3,CASSLTPGAGSGTQYF,TGTGCCAGCAGCTTAACGCCAGGGGCCGGTTCGGGTACGCAGTATTTT
.,.,TRBV2,TRBJ1-2,CASSERPNYGYTF,TGTGCCAGCAGTGAACGTCCTAACTATGGCTACACCTTC
.,.,TRBV25-1,TRBJ1-1,CASSDNNEAFF,TGTGCCAGCAGTGATAACAATGAAGCTTTCTTT
TRBD2,.,TRBV6-1,TRBJ2-2,CASSEAWDYHTGELFF,TGTGCCAGCAGTGAAGCCTGGGACTATCACACCGGGGAGCTGTTTTTT
.,.,TRBV6-5,TRBJ1-2,CASSIHQGNYGYTF,TGTGCCAGCAGTATACACCAGGGGAACTATGGCTACACCTTC
TRBD1,.,TRBV7-9,TRBJ2-7,CASSPRDRGYEQYF,TGTGCCAGCAGCCCCCGGGACAGGGGTTACGAGCAGTACTTC
.,.,TRBV30,TRBJ1-5,CACKGQGGNQPQHF,TGTGCCTGTAAGGGACAAGGGGGCAATCAGCCCCAGCATTTT
.,.,TRBV30,TRBJ1-3,CAWSLDSGNTIYF,TGTGCCTGGAGTTTGGACTCTGGAAACACCATATATTTT
.,once,TRBV6-5,TRBJ2-7,CASSYRGMNSYEQYF,TGTGCCAGCAGTTACAGGGGGATGAACTCCTACGAGCAGTACTTC
.,.,TRBV5-1,TRBJ1-2,CASSLDGLYGYTF,TGCGCCAGCAGCCTGGACGGACTCTATGGCTACACCTTC
TRBD1,.,TRBV5-6,TRBJ2-3,CASSFGTGADTQYF,TGTGCCAGCAGCTTCGGGACAGGGGCAGATACGCAGTATTTT
.,.,TRBV12-2,TRBJ1-5,CASRLGQGADQPQHF,TGTGCAAGTCGCTTAGGACAGGGGGCAGATCAGCCCCAGCATTTT
TRBD1,.,TRBV15,TRBJ1-5,CATSRGDRHGNQPQHF,TGTGCCACCAGCAGGGGGGACAGGCATGGCAATCAGCCCCAGCATTTT
.,.,TRBV7-2,TRBJ2-7,CASSMSGAFDEQYF,TGTGCCAGCAGCATGTCCGGGGCCTTCGACGAGCAGTACTTC
.,.,TRBV7-2,TRBJ1-5,CASSSGPYSNQPQHF,TGTGCCAGCAGCTCAGGGCCTTATAGCAATCAGCCCCAGCATTTT
TRBD1,few,TRBV7-9,TRBJ1-1,CASRGQVNTEAFF,TGTGCCAGCAGAGGACAGGTGAACACTGAAGCTTTCTTT
.,.,TRBV6-1,TRBJ2-5,CASSEVVAGVETQYF,TGTGCCAGCAGTGAAGTTGTGGCAGGGGTAGAGACCCAGTACTTC
TRBD1,.,TRBV7-2,TRBJ1-2,CASSLRTGHYGYTF,TGTGCCAGCAGCTTACGGACAGGACACTATGGCTACACCTTC
.,.,TRBV7-8,TRBJ1-1,CASSLDPGSSEAFF,TGTGCCAGCAGCTTAGACCCGGGATCTTCGGAAGCTTTCTTT
.,once,TRBV13,TRBJ1-2,CASSYGRRETYGYTF,TGTGCCAGCAGCTATGGACGCAGGGAAACCTATGGCTACACCTTC